These 25 T cell receptor beta chains share one sample of origin, sequenced in a study of vaccination effects on CD4 cells after COVID-19. Ahead of sequencing, the ViraFEST assay grew antigen-specific CD4+ T cells using viral peptide pools. Investigators separated out CD4+ T cells once less than 11 days of culture had passed. Participants were vaccinated with two doses of either the BNT162b2 or mRNA-1273 vaccine. The table came from immunoSEQ multiplex PCR; TCRdb's copy has only in-frame clones and leaves some out. The top ten hold 0.85% to 1.2% of the sample, which has about 80,000 clones, roughly 73% seen once. Their specific antigens are unknown. The source material was CD4+ T cells from PBMCs cultured with HCoV-OC43 spike peptides, sampled after COVID-19 vaccination. Stated subset: HCoV-OC43 spike overlapping peptide pool stimulation. Receptor source: a human donor who received a COVID-19 vaccine.

The chain recombines TRBV5-1 with TRBJ2-3; 10 positions agree with TRBD1. The CDR3 extends over 14 amino acids. V was clipped by 4 bases and J by 8 bases; unmatched bases: 7. The germline gives CDR1 SGHRS, CDR2 YFSETQ. Here the CDR3 reads CASSLGTGEGTQYF. CDR3 DNA: TGCGCCAGCAGCCTCGGGACAGGGGAGGGTACGCAGTATTTT.

The chain couples TRBV7-2 to TRBJ1-2; D not resolved. V gave up 0 bases and J gave up 4 bases, with 12 bases separating them. CDR1 is SGHTA and CDR2 is FQGNSA in the germline V gene. The length of the CDR3 is 15 residues. The DNA of the CDR3 is TGTGCCAGCAGCTTAGCTTACGCTGAATTCTATGGCTACACCTTC. It yields the protein CASSLAYAEFYGYTF.

This clone appeared a single time. V usage is TRBV11-3 and J usage is TRBJ1-1, with D tentatively TRBD1 (5 bases). Germline V gives CDR1 SGHNT, CDR2 YENEEA. Trimming left V 4 bases short and J 4 bases short, with 13 bases between. The CDR3 sequence is 14 residues long. The CDR3 nucleotides read TGTGCCAGCAGCTCGGGCAGGGATGGCACTGAAGCTTTCTTT. Amino acid sequence: CASSSGRDGTEAFF.

This clone showed up just a few times. The chain employs TRBV2 and TRBJ2-3, with a possible D match to TRBD2 (6 bases). The CDR3 contains 15 residues. The ends were cut back, 7 bases at V and 1 base at J, with 15 bases in the middle. The germline V gene encodes CDR1 SNHLY and CDR2 FYNNEI. The CDR3 loop is CASTTRRGGTDTQYF. The CDR3 nucleotides read TGTGCCAGCACCACGAGGAGGGGAGGCACAGATACGCAGTATTTT.

V is TRBV18 and J is TRBJ1-1; 7 bases agree with TRBD1. Trimming at V came to 2 bases and at J to 4 bases, leaving 7 bases not matched to a gene. The CDR3 extends over 15 amino acids. The germline gives CDR1 KGHSH, CDR2 LQKENI. The CDR3 spells CASSPRPGGSTEAFF. CDR3 in DNA: TGTGCCAGCTCACCAAGGCCAGGGGGGAGCACTGAAGCTTTCTTT.

The V and J genes are TRBV6-5 and TRBJ1-5, with no clear D. The V end lost 0 bases, the J end lost 4 bases, and 4 bases lay between the germline ends. Per germline, CDR1 MNHEY and CDR2 SVGAGI. The CDR3 extends over 13 amino acids. The CDR3 DNA reads TGTGCCAGCAGTTACTCGGTAAATCAGCCCCAGCATTTT. This codes for CASSYSVNQPQHF.

The V and J genes are TRBV6-5 and TRBJ2-3; possible D gene TRBD2, 6 bases. Per germline, CDR1 MNHEY and CDR2 SVGAGI. The CDR3 is made up of 16 amino acids. The V end was cut by 2 bases, the J end by 1 base, with 13 bases between. CDR3 residues: CASSYDGTGGTDTQYF. DNA of the CDR3: TGTGCCAGCAGTTACGATGGGACGGGGGGCACAGATACGCAGTATTTT.

V gene TRBV5-1 combines with J gene TRBJ1-1, with D unclear. The CDR3 covers 13 residues. Trimming stripped 2 bases from V and 3 bases from J, with 8 bases between. The germline CDR1 and CDR2 sequences are SGHRS and YFSETQ. CDR3 sequence reads: CASSFQDYTEAFF. For the CDR3, the DNA is TGCGCCAGCAGCTTTCAGGACTACACTGAAGCTTTCTTT.

The J gene is TRBJ1-5, the V gene TRBV4-3; 9 bases are a match to TRBD1. After removal of 5 bases from V and 6 bases from J, the junction contained 8 bases not matched to a gene. Per germline, CDR1 LGHNA and CDR2 YSLEER. This CDR3 has 15 amino acids. CDR3 nucleotide sequence: TGCGCCAGCAGCTCAAGGACAGGGGATGGTCAGCCCCAGCATTTT. As protein: CASSSRTGDGQPQHF.

The chain couples TRBV5-6 to TRBJ1-3; D is undetermined. Germline-derived CDR1 and CDR2 are SGHDT and YYEEEE. Deletions cut 0 bases from V and 0 bases from J, with 7 bases between. The CDR3 spans 15 residues. CDR3 residues: CASSLAFSSGNTIYF. The CDR3 DNA reads TGTGCCAGCAGCTTGGCCTTCAGCTCTGGAAACACCATATATTTT.

The chain recombines TRBV27 with TRBJ1-5; possible D gene TRBD1, 6 bases. Germline assignment: CDR1 MNHEY and CDR2 SMNVEV (reference sequence). Between the trimmed V and J ends, which lost 2 bases and 0 bases, there was a span of 14 bases. There are 17 residues in the CDR3. As DNA, the CDR3 is TGTGCCAGCAGTTTAATCTGGGACACGGATAGCAATCAGCCCCAGCATTTT. Translation: CASSLIWDTDSNQPQHF.

The chain is built from TRBV18 and TRBJ1-1; D gene ambiguous. The germline CDR1 and CDR2 sequences are KGHSH and LQKENI. Trimming took off 0 bases at V and 4 bases at J, with 15 bases between the two ends. The length of the CDR3 is 16 residues. The CDR3 protein is CASSPPSRVRGTEAFF. CDR3 DNA: TGTGCCAGCTCACCACCCTCACGTGTCCGGGGCACTGAAGCTTTCTTT.

J is TRBJ1-3 and V is TRBV4-1; D possibly corresponds to TRBD1 (6 bases). The CDR3 totals 14 residues. V lost 2 bases and J lost 2, with 7 bases in between. From germline, CDR1 is MGHRA and CDR2 YSYEKL. The CDR3 spells CASSQTGPGNTIYF. Written as DNA, the CDR3 is TGCGCCAGCAGCCAAACAGGGCCTGGAAACACCATATATTTT.

V usage is TRBV28 and J usage is TRBJ1-1; D remains unclear. Germline CDR1 is MDHEN and CDR2 is SYDVKM. CDR3 length equals 12 residues. The V end lost 6 bases, the J end lost 7 bases, and 12 bases lay between the germline ends. The CDR3, as DNA: TGTGCCAGCAGCCCAACTCTGGGTGAAGCTTTCTTT. It yields the protein CASSPTLGEAFF. Variable domain in full (rest from reference TRBV28 and TRBJ1-1): DVKVTQSSRYLVKRTGEKVFLECVQDMDHENMFWYRQDPGLGLRLIYFSYDVKMKEKGDIPEGYSVSREKKERFSLILESASTNQTSMYLCASSPTLGEAFFGQGTRLTVV.

This clone has a handful of counts. V usage is TRBV24-1 and J usage is TRBJ1-5, with D unclear. Deletions cut 1 base from V and 6 bases from J, with 6 bases between. Looked up from germline, CDR1 is KGHDR and CDR2 is SFDVKD. This CDR3 is built from 13 residues. The CDR3 reads CATSDLVGQPQHF. In nucleotides, the CDR3 is TGTGCCACCAGTGATTTAGTTGGTCAGCCCCAGCATTTT.

The chain is built from TRBV19 and TRBJ1-4; 8 positions agree with TRBD1. Germline CDR1 and CDR2: LNHDA and SQIVND (reference sequence). This CDR3 is built from 14 residues. The J segment lost 7 bases and the V segment lost 5 bases, leaving 6 bases of the junction unmatched. As DNA, the CDR3 is TGTGCCAGTAGTTTCGACAGGGGAGGTGAAAAACTGTTTTTT. Translating it yields CASSFDRGGEKLFF.

The chain joins TRBV5-6 to TRBJ1-1, with D maybe TRBD1 (5 bases). CDR3 length: 18 amino acids. From germline, CDR1 is SGHDT and CDR2 YYEEEE. The V and J ends lost 1 base and 11 bases respectively, with 30 bases between them. The CDR3 nucleotides read TGTGCCAGCAGCTTGTTTTCCGGCGGGGCGGTATCTGGGGGAATGGCTTTCTTT. This gives the protein CASSLFSGGAVSGGMAFF.

CDR3 nucleotides: TGTGCCACCAGTGGTGACAGGGGGCAAAACACCGGGGAGCTGTTTTTT. It translates to CATSGDRGQNTGELFF. V is TRBV24-1 and J is TRBJ2-2; TRBD1 aligns across 10 bases. The V segment lost 5 bases and the J segment 2 bases; nucleotides outside the gene matches: 4. This CDR3 comprises 16 residues. In germline, CDR1 is KGHDR, CDR2 SFDVKD.

The sample holds a few counts of this clone. The genes are TRBV20-1 and TRBJ1-2, with D unclear. The germline V gene encodes CDR1 DFQATT and CDR2 SNEGSKA (reference sequence). The CDR3 spans 11 residues. V was cut by 0 bases and J by 7 bases, with 6 bases left in between. The CDR3 DNA sequence: TGCAGTGCTAGAGACAGGCTTGGCTACACCTTC. As protein: CSARDRLGYTF.

The genes are TRBV7-2 and TRBJ1-2, with D unclear. The CDR3 totals 14 residues. CDR1 and CDR2 from the germline V gene are SGHTA and FQGNSA. V was pared by 6 bases and J by 0 bases, with 11 bases between. The CDR3 region has the DNA TGTGCCAGCAGGCCGGGAGGAGCTAACTATGGCTACACCTTC. Translating gives CASRPGGANYGYTF.

This chain connects TRBV5-1 to TRBJ2-2; D remains unclear. The CDR3 contains 16 residues. V lost 0 bases and J lost 2, with 11 bases in between. Germline V lookup: CDR1 SGHRS, CDR2 YFSETQ. The CDR3 here is CASSLDSIFNTGELFF. The CDR3 bases are TGCGCCAGCAGCTTGGACAGCATTTTCAACACCGGGGAGCTGTTTTTT. The full variable domain, with the rest looked up from reference TRBV5-1 and TRBJ2-2, is KAGVTQTPRYLIKTRGQQVTLSCSPISGHRSVSWYQQTPGQGLQFLFEYFSETQRNKGNFPGRFSGRQFSNSRSEMNVSTLELGDSALYLCASSLDSIFNTGELFFGEGSRLTVL.

This clone was found once. The J gene is TRBJ2-1, the V gene TRBV18; TRBD1 is a possible D gene (5 bases). The CDR3 has 15 residues. The V gene's germline CDR1 is KGHSH and CDR2 LQKENI. V was trimmed by 3 bases and J by 9 bases, leaving 18 bases between them. The CDR3: CASSPNTLEGVEQFF. The CDR3 DNA follows: TGTGCCAGCTCACCGAATACCCTAGAAGGGGTTGAGCAGTTCTTC.

This clone was recorded once. This chain uses TRBV5-1 with TRBJ2-3; D unclear. The CDR3 runs to 14 residues. Germline values: CDR1 SGHRS, CDR2 YFSETQ. Trimming left V 2 bases short and J 2 bases short, with 9 bases between. The CDR3 is CASSFSGYTDTQYF. The CDR3 DNA is TGCGCCAGCAGCTTCTCGGGTTACACAGATACGCAGTATTTT.

V gene TRBV18 combines with J gene TRBJ1-2; no reliable D call. From germline, CDR1 is KGHSH and CDR2 LQKENI. The CDR3 extends over 16 amino acids. Trimming removed 3 bases from V and 0 bases from J, with 14 bases in between. The CDR3 sequence is CASSPRAEPTNYGYTF. The CDR3 DNA is TGTGCCAGCTCACCCCGGGCCGAGCCCACTAACTATGGCTACACCTTC.

The genes are TRBV27 and TRBJ1-2; 8 bases agree with TRBD1. After removal of 6 bases from V and 2 bases from J, the junction contained 17 bases not matched to a gene. The CDR3 loop spans 18 amino acids. Looked up from germline, CDR1 is MNHEY and CDR2 is SMNVEV (reference sequence). CDR3 protein: CASRLSPDRVGVNYGYTF. As DNA, the CDR3 is TGTGCCAGCAGACTAAGTCCGGACAGGGTTGGAGTAAACTATGGCTACACCTTC.